This T cell receptor beta chain was found in a study of shared clonotypes between healthy human individuals. Study-level findings and limits: Unshared clonotypes carried lower generation probabilities than those common to all four donors.

Donors were healthy HIV-negative adults without recently reported acute infections or vaccinations. When replicate PCRs were run on sorted subsets, they used 200 ng DNA, tens of thousands of T cell genomes. Profiled with immunoSEQ multiplex PCR; TCRdb holds only in-frame clones, not every one. The table includes about 1.5 million clones, 98% detected once. Turning to this clone: The antigen is undetermined.

The germline V gene encodes CDR1 MDHEN and CDR2 SYDVKM. The CDR3 sequence is 12 residues long. V lost 3 bases, J lost 9 bases, and 9 bases lay in between. The sequence was obtained from a man between 25 and 39 years old in good health. The rearrangement joins TRBV28 to TRBJ1-5; no definite D call. The sequenced sample consisted of naive CD4+ T cells sorted from blood. This sample's subset: CD45RA+ positively selected. The CDR3 sequence is CASSLRDAPQHF. Here the CDR3 DNA reads TGTGCCAGCAGTTTGAGGGATGCGCCCCAGCATTTT.